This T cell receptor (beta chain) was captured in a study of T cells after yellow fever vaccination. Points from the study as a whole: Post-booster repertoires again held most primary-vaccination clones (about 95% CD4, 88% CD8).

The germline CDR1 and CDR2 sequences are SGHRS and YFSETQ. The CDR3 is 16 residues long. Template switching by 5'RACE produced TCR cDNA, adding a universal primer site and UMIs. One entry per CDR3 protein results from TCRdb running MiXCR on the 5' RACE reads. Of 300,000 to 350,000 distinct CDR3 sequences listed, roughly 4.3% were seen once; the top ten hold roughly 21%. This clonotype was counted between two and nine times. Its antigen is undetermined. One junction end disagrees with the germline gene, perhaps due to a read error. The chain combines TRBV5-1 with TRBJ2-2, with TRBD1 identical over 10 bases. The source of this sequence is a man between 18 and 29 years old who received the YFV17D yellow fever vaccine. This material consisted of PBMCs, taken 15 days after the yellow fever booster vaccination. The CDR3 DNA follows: TGCGCCAGCACCTTGAGGGGACAGGGGCGAACCGGGGAGCTGTTTTTT. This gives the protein CASTLRGQGRTGELFF. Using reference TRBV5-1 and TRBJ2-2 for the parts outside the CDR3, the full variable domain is KAGVTQTPRYLIKTRGQQVTLSCSPISGHRSVSWYQQTPGQGLQFLFEYFSETQRNKGNFPGRFSGRQFSNSRSEMNVSTLELGDSALYLCASTLRGQGRTGELFFGEGSRLTVL.